Listed here is a single TCR beta chain. Its matching antigen is unknown. This sample is part of a study of T-cell reconstitution after alpha-beta-depleted transplantation in children. Study observations and caveats: Expanded graft clones numbering several hundred reportedly gave rise to alpha-beta T cells about two months after transplant. From newly produced T cells came most of the T-cell counts and diversity one year after transplant. The origin of high day-60 TCRbeta diversity in some patients lay in surviving recipient T cells and thymic progenitors.

V lost 5 bases and J lost 6; bases outside the gene matches: 8. Germline V gives CDR1 MRHNA, CDR2 SNTAGT. This CDR3 is 14 amino acids long. Unique molecular identifiers were used in preparing the TCRbeta library. Each CDR3 protein gets one entry after TCRdb re-called the PCR reads with MiXCR. Among 550,000 to 600,000 distinct CDR3 sequences, more than 20% were seen once, and the ten largest hold roughly 13%. This receptor was obtained from a boy in the first two years of life who had a stem cell transplant for acute myeloid leukemia, so the T cells may come from the graft donor. The J gene is TRBJ2-3, the V gene TRBV6-4, with TRBD2 matching 7 bases. The material sequenced was PBMCs, mostly from graft donor cells, taken 360 days after TCRalphabeta/CD19-depleted stem cell transplant. CDR3 DNA: TGTGCCAGCAGTAGTTTGCGGGGAGGGGATACGCAGTATTTT. It translates to CASSSLRGGDTQYF.